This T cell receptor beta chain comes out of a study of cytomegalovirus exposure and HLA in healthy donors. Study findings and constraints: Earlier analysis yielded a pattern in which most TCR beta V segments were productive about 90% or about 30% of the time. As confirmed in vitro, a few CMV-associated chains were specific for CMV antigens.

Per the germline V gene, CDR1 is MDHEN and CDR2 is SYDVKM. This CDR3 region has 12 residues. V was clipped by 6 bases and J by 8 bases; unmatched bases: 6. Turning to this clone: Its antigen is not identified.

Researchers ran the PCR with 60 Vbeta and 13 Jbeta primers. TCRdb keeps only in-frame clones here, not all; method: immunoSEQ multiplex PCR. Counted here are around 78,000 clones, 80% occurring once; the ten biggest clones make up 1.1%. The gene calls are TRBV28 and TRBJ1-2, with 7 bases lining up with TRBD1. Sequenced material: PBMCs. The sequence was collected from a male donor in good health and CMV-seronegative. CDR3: CASRLVGGGYTF. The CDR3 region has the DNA TGTGCCAGCAGGCTTGTAGGGGGCGGCTACACCTTC.